This T cell receptor beta chain appears in the sequencing data of a study of cytomegalovirus exposure and HLA in healthy donors. Study-level findings and limits: The study carried out a later analysis of TCR beta sequences. It associated some 15,000 of them with specific HLA alleles at a false discovery rate of 0.05. What a later analysis reportedly showed was that an Asian-associated ancestry cluster had fewer N-insertions than the approximately 670-donor mean.

This PCR relied on a set of 60 Vbeta primers and 13 Jbeta primers. The method was immunoSEQ multiplex PCR; TCRdb's version includes in-frame clones alone and lacks a portion of them. The repertoire holds over 100,000 clones, roughly 60% seen once, with approximately 2.5% in the top ten. This clone was recorded a few times. No antigen is known for it. The CDR3 runs to 13 residues. Trimming left V 1 base short and J 10 bases short, with 13 bases between. Germline V gene sequence: CDR1 PRHDT, CDR2 FYEKMQ (reference sequence). This clonotype was obtained from a middle-aged woman in good health and CMV-seronegative. The gene calls are TRBV13 and TRBJ1-1; a possible D gene is TRBD1 (6 bases). The specimen sequenced was PBMCs. This chain's CDR3 is CASSLARGRGAFF. CDR3 bases: TGTGCCAGCAGCTTAGCACGTGGCAGGGGAGCTTTCTTT.